A selection of T cell receptor beta chains follows, all from one sample in a study of human T cells and chemical hapten exposure. TCRdb reprocessed the RACE reads with MiXCR, giving one entry per CDR3 protein. The top ten clones hold about 1.6% of a sample with about 110,000 distinct CDR3 sequences, roughly an eighth of them seen once. The specimen comprised whole blood, sampled in connection with sensitization to the hapten diphenylcyclopropenone (DPC). These TCRs come from a woman aged 45-65 years with alopecia areata. Some clones in this sample may be carry-over from other donors' samples. Each CDR3 is given with its conserved first and last residue. Each record gives: clone size, J gene, D gene, V gene, CDR3 protein, CDR3 DNA. D genes are given only for firm matches. The size field is filled for only some rows; it gives once, few, many or a size class.

clone_size: NA; j_call: TRBJ1-4; d_call: TRBD1; v_call: TRBV2; cdr3_aa: CASSELGGVGEKLFF; cdr3_nt: TGTGCCAGCAGTGAATTAGGGGGCGTCGGTGAAAAACTGTTTTTT
clone_size: many; j_call: TRBJ2-3; d_call: NA; v_call: TRBV6-6; cdr3_aa: CASRPGQSTDTQYF; cdr3_nt: TGTGCCAGCAGACCCGGACAGTCCACAGATACGCAGTATTTT
clone_size: many; j_call: TRBJ1-2; d_call: NA; v_call: TRBV6-1; cdr3_aa: CASSEAVRGYGYTF; cdr3_nt: TGTGCCAGCAGTGAAGCGGTCAGGGGTTATGGCTACACCTTC
clone_size: few; j_call: TRBJ1-5; d_call: NA; v_call: TRBV5-5; cdr3_aa: CASSYLSANQPQHF; cdr3_nt: TGTGCCAGCAGCTATTTATCCGCCAATCAGCCCCAGCATTTT
clone_size: NA; j_call: TRBJ2-2; d_call: TRBD1; v_call: TRBV6-6; cdr3_aa: CASREGQAEAGELFF; cdr3_nt: TGTGCCAGCAGGGAGGGACAGGCGGAGGCCGGGGAGCTGTTTTTT
clone_size: NA; j_call: TRBJ1-3; d_call: NA; v_call: TRBV6-1; cdr3_aa: CASSLQDLSGNTIYF; cdr3_nt: TGTGCCAGCAGCTTACAGGACCTCTCTGGAAACACCATATATTTT
clone_size: NA; j_call: TRBJ2-1; d_call: NA; v_call: TRBV27; cdr3_aa: CASSLSAVNEQFF; cdr3_nt: TGTGCCAGCAGTTTATCGGCTGTCAATGAGCAGTTCTTC
clone_size: NA; j_call: TRBJ1-2; d_call: TRBD1; v_call: TRBV5-6; cdr3_aa: CASSVGQANYGYTF; cdr3_nt: TGTGCCAGCAGCGTGGGACAGGCTAACTATGGCTACACCTTC
clone_size: NA; j_call: TRBJ2-2; d_call: NA; v_call: TRBV27; cdr3_aa: CASRNHRESSTGELFF; cdr3_nt: TGTGCCAGCAGGAACCACCGGGAATCTTCAACCGGGGAGCTGTTTTTT
clone_size: NA; j_call: TRBJ2-5; d_call: TRBD2; v_call: TRBV5-4; cdr3_aa: CASSGGLQETQYF; cdr3_nt: TGTGCCAGCAGCGGGGGACTACAAGAGACCCAGTACTTC
clone_size: NA; j_call: TRBJ1-3; d_call: NA; v_call: TRBV6-5; cdr3_aa: CASSRDTYTSGNTIYF; cdr3_nt: TGTGCCAGCAGCCGGGACACGTATACCTCTGGAAACACCATATATTTT
clone_size: NA; j_call: TRBJ1-3; d_call: NA; v_call: TRBV7-9; cdr3_aa: CASSSTGTGNTIYF; cdr3_nt: TGTGCCAGCAGCTCTACAGGGACCGGAAACACCATATATTTT
clone_size: few; j_call: TRBJ1-1; d_call: TRBD1; v_call: TRBV7-2; cdr3_aa: CASSFSGQGKTEAFF; cdr3_nt: TGTGCCAGCAGCTTTTCGGGACAGGGTAAAACTGAAGCTTTCTTT
clone_size: NA; j_call: TRBJ2-3; d_call: NA; v_call: TRBV29-1; cdr3_aa: CSVEAAFSSLPWQYF; cdr3_nt: TGCAGCGTTGAAGCGGCCTTTTCTAGCCTCCCTTGGCAGTATTTT
clone_size: NA; j_call: TRBJ2-7; d_call: NA; v_call: TRBV29-1; cdr3_aa: CSVAGDGYEQYF; cdr3_nt: TGCAGCGTGGCCGGGGACGGTTACGAGCAGTACTTC
clone_size: NA; j_call: TRBJ2-5; d_call: TRBD2; v_call: TRBV7-2; cdr3_aa: CASSNRLAGGKETQYF; cdr3_nt: TGTGCCAGCAGCAACCGACTAGCGGGGGGGAAGGAGACCCAGTACTTC
clone_size: NA; j_call: TRBJ2-5; d_call: NA; v_call: TRBV7-2; cdr3_aa: CASSLSQGSGETQYF; cdr3_nt: TGTGCCAGCAGCTTAAGTCAAGGGTCGGGAGAGACCCAGTACTTC
clone_size: few; j_call: TRBJ2-1; d_call: NA; v_call: TRBV28; cdr3_aa: CASIPGTPFVNNEQFF; cdr3_nt: TGTGCCAGCATCCCCGGGACCCCCTTTGTGAACAATGAGCAGTTCTTC
clone_size: NA; j_call: TRBJ1-1; d_call: TRBD1; v_call: TRBV10-1; cdr3_aa: CASREQGATEAFF; cdr3_nt: TGCGCCAGCAGAGAACAGGGGGCCACTGAAGCTTTCTTT
clone_size: few; j_call: TRBJ2-5; d_call: NA; v_call: TRBV6-6; cdr3_aa: CASSRDLRQETQYF; cdr3_nt: TGTGCCAGCAGTCGGGACTTAAGACAAGAGACCCAGTACTTC
clone_size: NA; j_call: TRBJ1-1; d_call: NA; v_call: TRBV7-9; cdr3_aa: CASSFSSGLGEAFF; cdr3_nt: TGTGCCAGCAGCTTCAGTTCGGGACTCGGGGAAGCTTTCTTT
clone_size: many; j_call: TRBJ1-5; d_call: NA; v_call: TRBV10-1; cdr3_aa: CASSTGAGQPQHF; cdr3_nt: TGCGCCAGCAGTACAGGCGCAGGTCAGCCCCAGCATTTT
clone_size: many; j_call: TRBJ2-2; d_call: NA; v_call: TRBV11-2; cdr3_aa: CASSLVSTFELFF; cdr3_nt: TGTGCCAGCAGCTTAGTTTCGACCTTCGAGCTGTTTTTT
clone_size: NA; j_call: TRBJ2-7; d_call: NA; v_call: TRBV3-1; cdr3_aa: CASSQDFRGEQYF; cdr3_nt: TGTGCCAGCAGCCAAGATTTTAGGGGCGAGCAGTACTTC
clone_size: NA; j_call: TRBJ1-1; d_call: NA; v_call: TRBV28; cdr3_aa: CASSLQPPTEAFF; cdr3_nt: TGTGCCAGCAGTTTACAGCCCCCCACTGAAGCTTTCTTT
clone_size: NA; j_call: TRBJ2-5; d_call: TRBD2; v_call: TRBV3-1; cdr3_aa: CASSLGTSGSETQYF; cdr3_nt: TGTGCCAGCAGCCTAGGGACTAGCGGGTCAGAGACCCAGTACTTC
clone_size: many; j_call: TRBJ1-2; d_call: NA; v_call: TRBV19; cdr3_aa: CASSILFRDSLSGYTF; cdr3_nt: TGTGCCAGTAGTATTCTCTTTCGAGACAGCCTTTCGGGCTACACCTTC
clone_size: few; j_call: TRBJ2-1; d_call: NA; v_call: TRBV18; cdr3_aa: CASSPTTGANEQFF; cdr3_nt: TGTGCCAGCTCACCAACGACAGGTGCCAATGAGCAGTTCTTC
clone_size: NA; j_call: TRBJ2-7; d_call: NA; v_call: TRBV7-2; cdr3_aa: CASSAGTDWRQYF; cdr3_nt: TGTGCCAGCAGCGCCGGGACCGATTGGAGGCAGTACTTC
clone_size: NA; j_call: TRBJ2-5; d_call: NA; v_call: TRBV11-2; cdr3_aa: CASSPPRSGNQETQYF; cdr3_nt: TGTGCCAGCAGCCCCCCCCGCTCAGGGAATCAAGAGACCCAGTACTTC
clone_size: many; j_call: TRBJ2-6; d_call: NA; v_call: TRBV21-1; cdr3_aa: CASSKAVGQFSGANVLTF; cdr3_nt: TGTGCCAGCAGCAAAGCGGTCGGGCAGTTCTCTGGGGCCAACGTCCTGACTTTC
clone_size: few; j_call: TRBJ2-7; d_call: NA; v_call: TRBV20-1; cdr3_aa: CSAPPSGRSYEQYF; cdr3_nt: TGCAGTGCCCCTCCGAGCGGGCGCTCCTACGAGCAGTACTTC
clone_size: few; j_call: TRBJ2-7; d_call: NA; v_call: TRBV6-6; cdr3_aa: CASSYLKTDEQYF; cdr3_nt: TGTGCCAGCAGTTACTTGAAGACGGACGAGCAGTACTTC
clone_size: few; j_call: TRBJ2-1; d_call: NA; v_call: TRBV11-2; cdr3_aa: CASSILASANEQFF; cdr3_nt: TGTGCCAGCAGCATCTTAGCGTCGGCCAATGAGCAGTTCTTC
clone_size: many; j_call: TRBJ2-1; d_call: TRBD1; v_call: TRBV4-2; cdr3_aa: CASSQPQGDNEQFF; cdr3_nt: TGTGCCAGCAGCCAACCCCAGGGGGACAATGAGCAGTTCTTC
clone_size: NA; j_call: TRBJ2-3; d_call: NA; v_call: TRBV7-2; cdr3_aa: CASSSTLALADTQYF; cdr3_nt: TGTGCCAGCAGCTCGACCTTAGCCCTCGCAGATACGCAGTATTTT
clone_size: many; j_call: TRBJ2-4; d_call: NA; v_call: TRBV7-9; cdr3_aa: CASSLLGKIDIQYF; cdr3_nt: TGTGCCAGCAGCTTGCTAGGGAAAATCGACATTCAGTACTTC
clone_size: NA; j_call: TRBJ2-3; d_call: TRBD2; v_call: TRBV20-1; cdr3_aa: CSATGTRSVSLTDTQYF; cdr3_nt: TGCAGTGCTACCGGGACTAGAAGCGTGTCACTCACAGATACGCAGTATTTT
clone_size: few; j_call: TRBJ2-3; d_call: TRBD1; v_call: TRBV6-5; cdr3_aa: CASGRGQGGTDTQYF; cdr3_nt: TGTGCCAGCGGTCGGGGACAGGGTGGCACAGATACGCAGTATTTT
clone_size: NA; j_call: TRBJ2-7; d_call: NA; v_call: TRBV28; cdr3_aa: CASTGTYYEQYF; cdr3_nt: TGTGCCAGCACCGGGACCTACTACGAGCAGTACTTC
clone_size: many; j_call: TRBJ2-2; d_call: NA; v_call: TRBV5-1; cdr3_aa: CASSLDGGRGTGELFF; cdr3_nt: TGCGCCAGCAGCTTGGATGGGGGGCGCGGCACCGGGGAGCTGTTTTTT
clone_size: NA; j_call: TRBJ1-1; d_call: TRBD1; v_call: TRBV12-3/TRBV12-4; cdr3_aa: CASSLTGARAPEAFF; cdr3_nt: TGTGCCAGCAGTCTTACAGGGGCCCGGGCTCCTGAAGCTTTCTTT
clone_size: NA; j_call: TRBJ1-5; d_call: TRBD1; v_call: TRBV15; cdr3_aa: CATSRESPGQANQPQHF; cdr3_nt: TGTGCCACCAGCAGAGAGTCACCGGGACAGGCAAATCAGCCCCAGCATTTT
clone_size: NA; j_call: TRBJ2-3; d_call: NA; v_call: TRBV29-1; cdr3_aa: CSVDSDNTDTQYF; cdr3_nt: TGCAGCGTTGATAGTGATAATACAGATACGCAGTATTTT
clone_size: NA; j_call: TRBJ2-5; d_call: TRBD2; v_call: TRBV18; cdr3_aa: CASSLGSGGPEETQYF; cdr3_nt: TGTGCCAGCTCACTTGGTAGCGGGGGGCCCGAAGAGACCCAGTACTTC
clone_size: few; j_call: TRBJ2-3; d_call: TRBD2; v_call: TRBV7-9; cdr3_aa: CASSFLSGSLDTQYF; cdr3_nt: TGTGCCAGCAGCTTCCTGAGCGGGAGTTTGGATACGCAGTATTTT
clone_size: few; j_call: TRBJ2-3; d_call: NA; v_call: TRBV2; cdr3_aa: CASSKDYTDTQYF; cdr3_nt: TGTGCCAGCAGTAAGGACTACACAGATACGCAGTATTTT
clone_size: NA; j_call: TRBJ1-5; d_call: TRBD1; v_call: TRBV7-2; cdr3_aa: CASSLQGFKDQPQHF; cdr3_nt: TGTGCCAGCAGCCTACAGGGGTTTAAAGATCAGCCCCAGCATTTT
clone_size: few; j_call: TRBJ1-1; d_call: NA; v_call: TRBV29-1; cdr3_aa: CSVQGTGTEAFF; cdr3_nt: TGCAGCGTTCAGGGGACGGGGACTGAAGCTTTCTTT
clone_size: NA; j_call: TRBJ2-2; d_call: NA; v_call: TRBV27; cdr3_aa: CASRTGTNTGELFF; cdr3_nt: TGTGCCAGCAGGACAGGAACTAACACCGGGGAGCTGTTTTTT
clone_size: few; j_call: TRBJ2-3; d_call: TRBD2; v_call: TRBV4-2; cdr3_aa: CASSQGVTSGGATDTQYF; cdr3_nt: TGTGCCAGCAGCCAAGGAGTAACTAGCGGGGGGGCAACAGATACGCAGTATTTT
clone_size: few; j_call: TRBJ2-1; d_call: NA; v_call: TRBV28; cdr3_aa: CASSLRYEQFF; cdr3_nt: TGTGCCAGCAGTTTAAGGTACGAGCAGTTCTTC
clone_size: NA; j_call: TRBJ1-2; d_call: NA; v_call: TRBV24-1; cdr3_aa: CATSDPSGRHYGYTF; cdr3_nt: TGTGCCACCAGTGACCCCAGCGGACGGCATTATGGCTACACCTTC
clone_size: many; j_call: TRBJ2-7; d_call: NA; v_call: TRBV12-3/TRBV12-4; cdr3_aa: CASSLGEANEQYF; cdr3_nt: TGTGCCAGCAGTTTAGGGGAGGCGAACGAGCAGTACTTC
clone_size: few; j_call: TRBJ2-7; d_call: TRBD1; v_call: TRBV19; cdr3_aa: CASRPGTGRTYEQYF; cdr3_nt: TGTGCCAGTAGGCCCGGGACAGGGCGGACCTACGAGCAGTACTTC
clone_size: many; j_call: TRBJ2-5; d_call: TRBD2; v_call: TRBV14; cdr3_aa: CASSPGLAGGTETQYF; cdr3_nt: TGTGCCAGCAGCCCGGGACTAGCGGGAGGGACGGAGACCCAGTACTTC
clone_size: NA; j_call: TRBJ2-5; d_call: NA; v_call: TRBV5-4; cdr3_aa: CASSLQGSQETQYF; cdr3_nt: TGTGCCAGCAGCCTACAGGGATCTCAGGAGACCCAGTACTTC